Each of the 25 T cell receptor beta chains below was sequenced from the same sample in a study of blood T cells in healthy people across ages. The second PCR ran about 6 to 11 cycles with a sample-barcoded 5' primer and J-beta primers. TCRdb redid the calling of the 5' RACE reads with MiXCR, one entry per CDR3 protein. Of around 990,000 distinct CDR3 sequences in the sample, 30% to 40% are singletons; the top ten hold under 15%. Sequenced: blood. These receptor sequences come from a man aged 18-30 years in good health.

The chain is built from TRBV29-1 and TRBJ1-2, with a possible D match to TRBD1 (5 bases). The V gene lost 7 bases and the J gene lost 5 bases, with 17 bases spanning the gap. Germline loops: CDR1 SQVTM, CDR2 ANQGSEA. The CDR3 has 13 amino acids. The CDR3 DNA follows: TGCAGCGCGGAGTGGGGGAATCGGTATGGCTACACCTTC. This gives the protein CSAEWGNRYGYTF.

This clonotype was found a few times. The CDR3 sequence: CASTRSRDRETQYF. The CDR3 nucleotides read TGTGCCAGCACCCGAAGCCGGGACCGGGAGACCCAGTACTTC. The rearrangement joins TRBV6-2 or TRBV6-3 to TRBJ2-5; D assignment may be TRBD1 or TRBD2 (5 bases each). The length of the CDR3 is 14 residues. V was cut by 7 bases and J by 5 bases, with 17 bases left in between. Germline values: CDR1 MNHEY, CDR2 SVGEGT.

This clonotype was recorded at least ten times. This chain uses TRBV12-3 or TRBV12-4 with TRBJ1-2; TRBD1 matches 8 bases. V lost 5 bases, J lost 2 bases, and 4 bases stayed unmatched. The length of the CDR3 is 14 residues. The CDR3 bases are TGTGCCAGCAGTCCGGACAGGGTGAACTATGGCTACACCTTC. Its protein is CASSPDRVNYGYTF.

This clonotype was found a few times. The chain joins TRBV4-1 to TRBJ1-6; 7 nucleotides match TRBD1. The CDR3 runs 17 residues. Germline V lookup: CDR1 MGHRA, CDR2 YSYEKL. V lost 0 bases and J lost 4; bases outside the gene matches: 6. The CDR3: CASSQDFTTGYNSPLHF. In nucleotides, the CDR3 is TGCGCCAGCAGCCAAGATTTTACGACAGGGTATAATTCACCCCTCCACTTT.

V is TRBV28 and J is TRBJ2-1; D is possibly TRBD2 (5 bases). This CDR3 spans 12 amino acids. V shed 4 bases and J shed 5 bases, with 6 bases lying between them. Germline CDR1 and CDR2: MDHEN and SYDVKM. This chain's CDR3 is CASSYGDNEQFF. The CDR3 bases are TGTGCCAGCAGTTACGGGGACAATGAGCAGTTCTTC.

This chain links TRBV6-6 with TRBJ1-1, with no clear D. Germline V gene lookup returns CDR1 MNHNY and CDR2 SVGAGI (reference sequence). CDR3 size: 12 residues. The germline V and J ends were trimmed by 6 bases and 6 bases, with 11 bases remaining between them. The CDR3 reads CASSREGPEAFF. The CDR3, as DNA: TGTGCCAGCAGCCGCGAGGGCCCTGAAGCTTTCTTT.

About this clonotype itself: The junction does not match germline at one end; this may be a read error. This chain uses TRBV20-1 with TRBJ1-5; TRBD1 agrees at 9 bases. CDR3 length: 15 residues. CDR1 and CDR2 (germline): DFQATT, SNEGSKA (reference sequence). CDR3 residues: CSAIPGQGGNQSQHF. The CDR3 nucleotides read TGCAGTGCTATTCCGGGACAGGGAGGCAATCAGTCCCAGCATTTT.

This clonotype was found a few times. V usage is TRBV5-1 and J usage is TRBJ1-2, with 8 bases identical to TRBD1. V lost 9 bases and J lost 4; bases outside the gene matches: 8. CDR1 is SGHRS, CDR2 YFSETQ, per germline. The CDR3 is 13 residues long. CDR3 sequence (DNA): TGCGCCACCAACACCGGACAGGGCTATGGCTACACCTTC. This gives the protein CATNTGQGYGYTF.

The chain joins TRBV7-9 to TRBJ1-1; a possible D gene is TRBD1 (5 bases). Germline values: CDR1 SEHNR, CDR2 FQNEAQ (reference sequence). Trimming left V 1 base short and J 5 bases short, with 17 bases between. The CDR3 has 16 residues. CDR3 region: CASSLVFGTDVTEAFF. The CDR3 bases are TGTGCCAGCAGCTTAGTTTTTGGGACGGACGTGACTGAAGCTTTCTTT.

The gene calls are TRBV12-3 or TRBV12-4 and TRBJ2-1; unclear D gene. TRBJ2-7 explains the end of the DNA better; the J call may be wrong. This CDR3 is 16 amino acids long. The DNA of the CDR3 is TGTGCCAGCACCCAATTAGCAGTGAGCTCCTACAATGAGCAGTACTTC. It is translated as CASTQLAVSSYNEQYF.

This clonotype was seen more than once but under ten times. V and J are TRBV4-3 and TRBJ1-1; D is undetermined. Germline V lookup: CDR1 LGHNA, CDR2 YSLEER. V lost 1 base to trimming and J lost 4 bases, with 10 bases between them. This CDR3 region has 14 residues. The CDR3 region has the DNA TGCGCCAGCAGCCAAGGCAGCCGGGTCACTGAAGCTTTCTTT. Encoded protein: CASSQGSRVTEAFF.

This chain connects TRBV6-5 to TRBJ1-1; D is possibly TRBD1 (6 bases). The CDR3 is 13 amino acids. Per the germline V gene, CDR1 is MNHEY and CDR2 is SVGAGI. Between the trimmed V and J ends, which lost 6 bases and 6 bases, there was a span of 14 bases. The CDR3 coding sequence is TGTGCCAGCAGCAAGACCAGGGGCTCTGAAGCTTTCTTT. This codes for CASSKTRGSEAFF.

This clonotype was found a few times. The chain recombines TRBV20-1 with TRBJ2-5; D perhaps matches TRBD2 (5 bases). Per the germline V gene, CDR1 is DFQATT and CDR2 is SNEGSKA (reference sequence). This CDR3 is 15 amino acids long. Trimming took off 6 bases at V and 3 bases at J, with 20 bases between the two ends. CDR3: CSAPPAGLNEETQYF. The CDR3 region has the DNA TGCAGTGCCCCGCCCGCCGGACTGAACGAAGAGACCCAGTACTTC.

The V gene is TRBV5-1, the J gene TRBJ1-4, with 9 bases matching TRBD1. The CDR3 contains 14 residues. The germline gives CDR1 SGHRS, CDR2 YFSETQ. V lost 8 bases to trimming and J lost 4 bases; unmatched junction nucleotides: 6. The CDR3 coding sequence is TGCGCCAGTCGCCGGGGACAGGGTAATGAAAAACTGTTTTTT. This codes for CASRRGQGNEKLFF.

Details on this clonotype: The junction does not match germline at one end; this may be a read error. The rearrangement joins TRBV9 to TRBJ1-1; perhaps TRBD1 as D (6 bases). The CDR3 sequence is 15 residues long. Per germline, CDR1 SGDLS and CDR2 YYNGEE. In nucleotides, the CDR3 is TGTGCCAGCAGCGAGTCAGGGGTCCTGAACACTGGAGCTTTCTTT. This codes for CASSESGVLNTGAFF.

The V and J genes are TRBV4-1 and TRBJ2-7, with TRBD2 matching over 8 bases. The end of the DNA aligns better with TRBJ2-5, so the J call may be wrong. Germline V CDR1 and CDR2: MGHRA, YSYEKL. This CDR3 contains 14 residues. As DNA, the CDR3 is TGCGCCAGCAGCCGAATAGCGGGGCGGGAGACCCAGTACTTC. Its protein product is CASSRIAGRETQYF.

This clonotype was observed a handful of times. The chain is built from TRBV7-2 and TRBJ1-2, with D unresolved. The V and J ends lost 5 bases and 3 bases respectively, with 13 bases between them. Germline V gives CDR1 SGHTA, CDR2 FQGNSA. The CDR3 has 14 amino acids. The CDR3 here is CASSRRGVDYGYTF. Here the CDR3 DNA reads TGTGCCAGCAGCCGACGCGGGGTGGACTATGGCTACACCTTC.

The chain links TRBV12-3 or TRBV12-4 to TRBJ2-5; possibly TRBD1 for D (5 bases). Trimming removed 7 bases at V and 4 bases at J, with 13 bases between. The CDR3 extends over 13 amino acids. The CDR3 loop is CASNYQGGETQYF. CDR3 sequence (DNA): TGTGCCAGCAACTACCAGGGCGGAGAGACCCAGTACTTC.

This clonotype was counted at least ten times. This chain links TRBV25-1 with TRBJ1-5; D possibly corresponds to TRBD1 (6 bases). This CDR3 comprises 14 residues. The ends were cut back, 6 bases at V and 2 bases at J, with 11 bases in the middle. Germline assignment: CDR1 MGHDK and CDR2 SYGVNS. As DNA, the CDR3 is TGTGCCAGCAGCGTGGACAGCCGCAATCAGCCCCAGCATTTT. It translates to CASSVDSRNQPQHF.

The V call is TRBV7-2, the J call TRBJ1-6; D unclear. Trimming stripped 3 bases from V and 7 bases from J, with 10 bases between. Germline-derived CDR1 and CDR2 are SGHTA and FQGNSA. This CDR3 has 14 residues. The CDR3 nucleotides are TGTGCCAGCAGCTTCGAAGGTTTGAATTCACCCCTCCACTTT. It encodes CASSFEGLNSPLHF.

V usage is TRBV20-1 and J usage is TRBJ2-5; D is possibly TRBD1 or TRBD2 (5 bases each). This CDR3 spans 14 amino acids. CDR1 and CDR2 (germline): DFQATT, SNEGSKA (reference sequence). Trimming cost V 0 bases and J 8 bases, with 16 bases left between them. CDR3 region: CSARDNGASRTQYF. As DNA, the CDR3 is TGCAGTGCTAGAGATAATGGGGCTAGCAGAACCCAGTACTTC.

The gene calls are TRBV12-3 or TRBV12-4 and TRBJ1-1; no reliable D call. V lost 6 bases and J 0 bases, leaving 14 bases between the germline ends. The CDR3 length is 15 residues. The CDR3 loop reads CASRGRPGLNTEAFF. CDR3 nucleotide sequence: TGTGCCAGCAGAGGACGGCCTGGATTGAACACTGAAGCTTTCTTT.

The chain links TRBV18 to TRBJ2-1; D uncertain. The J call is doubtful: the DNA matches TRBJ2-7 better. In germline, CDR1 is KGHSH, CDR2 LQKENI. The CDR3 is 14 amino acids. Here the CDR3 reads CASSPPPDYNEQYF. CDR3 bases: TGTGCCAGCTCACCCCCGCCCGATTACAATGAGCAGTACTTC.

The rearrangement uses TRBV20-1 and TRBJ1-2, with 7 bases that match TRBD1. Germline V lookup: CDR1 DFQATT, CDR2 SNEGSKA (reference sequence). The CDR3 loop spans 13 amino acids. V lost 2 bases, J lost 4 bases, and 4 bases stayed unmatched. CDR3 region: CSARSRDSYGYTF. The CDR3 DNA reads TGCAGTGCTAGATCCCGGGACAGCTATGGCTACACCTTC.

Only a few counts were recorded for this clonotype. V and J are TRBV4-3 and TRBJ2-5, with D maybe TRBD2 (5 bases). CDR1 is LGHNA and CDR2 is YSLEER in the germline V gene. The ends were cut back, 3 bases at V and 11 bases at J, with 13 bases in the middle. This CDR3 is built from 12 residues. CDR3 sequence reads: CASSHKRNEQYF. CDR3 DNA: TGCGCCAGCAGCCACAAGCGGAATGAGCAGTACTTC.